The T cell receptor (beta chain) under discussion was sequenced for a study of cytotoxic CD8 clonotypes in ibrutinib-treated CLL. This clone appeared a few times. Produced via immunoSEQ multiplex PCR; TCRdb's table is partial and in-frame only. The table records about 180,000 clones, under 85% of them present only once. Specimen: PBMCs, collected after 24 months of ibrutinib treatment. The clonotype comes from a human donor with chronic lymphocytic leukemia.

This chain's CDR3 is CASSRRGGQDTQYF. For the CDR3, the DNA is TGTGCCAGCAGTCGCCGCGGGGGGCAAGATACGCAGTATTTT. V gene TRBV6-5 combines with J gene TRBJ2-3; 8 positions agree with TRBD2. The CDR3 contains 14 residues. With V trimmed by 5 bases and J by 5 bases, 6 bases remained unmatched. Germline CDR1 and CDR2: MNHEY and SVGAGI.